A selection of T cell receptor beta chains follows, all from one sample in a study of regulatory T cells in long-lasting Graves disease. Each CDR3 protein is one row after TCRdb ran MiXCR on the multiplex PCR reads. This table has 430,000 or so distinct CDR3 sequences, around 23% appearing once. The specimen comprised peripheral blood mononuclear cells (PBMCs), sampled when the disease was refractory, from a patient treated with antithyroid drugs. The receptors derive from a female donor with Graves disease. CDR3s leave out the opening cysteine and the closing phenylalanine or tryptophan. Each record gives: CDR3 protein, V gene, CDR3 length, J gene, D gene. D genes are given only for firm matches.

AWNRAGNTGELF | TRBV30 | 12 | TRBJ2-2 | TRBD2
ASSPLGGIYEQY | TRBV9 | 12 | TRBJ2-7 | .
ASLPDSSNQPQH | TRBV18 | 12 | TRBJ1-5 | .
SAYLTGPDAEAF | TRBV20-1 | 12 | TRBJ1-1 | .
ASSYGQEYNEQF | TRBV27 | 12 | TRBJ2-1 | .
ASSAGHQNTEAF | TRBV7-9 | 12 | TRBJ1-1 | .
ASSGASNQPQH | TRBV5-5 | 11 | TRBJ1-5 | .
ASNDGYEQY | TRBV5-1 | 9 | TRBJ2-7 | .
ASSLVEGPDIQY | TRBV7-2 | 12 | TRBJ2-4 | .
ASSGDLPPYEQY | TRBV27 | 12 | TRBJ2-7 | .
ASSPATSGSYEQF | TRBV6-1 | 13 | TRBJ2-1 | TRBD2
ASSLTSGELF | TRBV5-1 | 10 | TRBJ2-2 | .
SVAVREPYEQY | TRBV29-1 | 11 | TRBJ2-7 | .
ASSQGGGSPYEQY | TRBV3-1 | 13 | TRBJ2-7 | TRBD2
ASSQDRGQETQY | TRBV3-1 | 12 | TRBJ2-5 | .
ASSPTSGGEYEQY | TRBV5-1 | 13 | TRBJ2-7 | TRBD1
ASRMGDRDTGELF | TRBV28 | 13 | TRBJ2-2 | TRBD1
ASSLETGLETQY | TRBV5-6 | 12 | TRBJ2-5 | .
ASSFTGTDSPLH | TRBV6-5 | 12 | TRBJ1-6 | .
SARPRGTETQY | TRBV20-1 | 11 | TRBJ2-5 | .
ASRSWESGKNIQY | TRBV19 | 13 | TRBJ2-4 | .
SALRGSSNQPQH | TRBV20-1 | 12 | TRBJ1-5 | .
ASSPRQGGHEQY | TRBV11-2 | 12 | TRBJ2-7 | TRBD1
SATTSNQETQY | TRBV20-1 | 11 | TRBJ2-5 | .
ASLFGGRETQY | TRBV7-8 | 11 | TRBJ2-5 | .
ASSPPSQGGEKLF | TRBV18 | 13 | TRBJ1-4 | TRBD1
ASSYSSILAGDYEQY | TRBV6-5 | 15 | TRBJ2-7 | TRBD2
ASTPGRSNTGELF | TRBV11-3 | 13 | TRBJ2-2 | .
ASSQDFGSQGSPLH | TRBV4-2 | 14 | TRBJ1-6 | .
ASSLRALYTEAF | TRBV11-1 | 12 | TRBJ1-1 | .
SASTGGTEAF | TRBV20-1 | 10 | TRBJ1-1 | TRBD1
SAIRANRGDYSEQF | TRBV20-1 | 14 | TRBJ2-1 | TRBD1
ASSLAGLSSYEQY | TRBV7-9 | 13 | TRBJ2-7 | .
ASGSLSYEQY | TRBV6-2/TRBV6-3 | 10 | TRBJ2-7 | .
ASSLLSEGTQY | TRBV12-3/TRBV12-4 | 11 | TRBJ2-3 | .
ASSWRVVGEQY | TRBV28 | 11 | TRBJ2-7 | .
ASSLGFKGTYEQY | TRBV5-4 | 13 | TRBJ2-7 | .
ASSRKPGRTSGNTIY | TRBV27 | 15 | TRBJ1-3 | .
ASSLDPGLDQETQY | TRBV7-9 | 14 | TRBJ2-5 | .
ATSDLVLTSGSPSAKNIQY | TRBV24-1 | 19 | TRBJ2-4 | TRBD2
ASSFIPSSVTTGELF | TRBV7-3 | 15 | TRBJ2-2 | .
ASGQGTPLH | TRBV10-3 | 9 | TRBJ1-6 | TRBD1
SASPAATNEKLF | TRBV20-1 | 12 | TRBJ1-4 | .
ASSPLTTTGELF | TRBV14 | 12 | TRBJ2-2 | .
ASSFLEEGYT | TRBV28 | 10 | TRBJ1-2 | .
ASGPPSGKAF | TRBV12-5 | 10 | TRBJ1-1 | .
ASSSRSGLSTDTQY | TRBV7-8 | 14 | TRBJ2-3 | .
SLNREVGSYNSPLH | TRBV20-1 | 14 | TRBJ1-6 | .
ATSRGGQGGTDTQY | TRBV15 | 14 | TRBJ2-3 | .
ASSYNVEETQY | TRBV6-5 | 11 | TRBJ2-5 | .
ASSPISSRETQY | TRBV27 | 12 | TRBJ2-5 | .
ATSPGPNSGNTIY | TRBV28 | 13 | TRBJ1-3 | .
ASSQEPGRREQY | TRBV3-1 | 12 | TRBJ2-7 | .
AWSYPTGAPLEQY | TRBV30 | 13 | TRBJ2-7 | TRBD1